This T cell receptor beta chain was documented in a study of shared clonotypes between healthy human individuals. Using immunoSEQ multiplex PCR, the repertoire was profiled, and TCRdb retains in-frame clones only, with some absent. Of about half a million clones in the sample, roughly 85% are singletons; the top ten hold 9.5% to 15%. The CDR3 totals 17 residues. CDR1 is LGHNA, CDR2 YNFKEQ, per germline. V lost 1 base, J lost 8 bases, and 16 bases stayed unmatched. Sample: PBMCs. V and J are TRBV4-2 and TRBJ2-7; 8 positions match TRBD2. This sequence was found in a woman aged 40 to 49 in good health. Some clones in this sample may be carry-over from other donors' samples. Here the CDR3 DNA reads TGTGCCAGCAGCCAAGCGATGTTCGGGAGGGCCGGCGCCCAGCAGTACTTC. It yields the protein CASSQAMFGRAGAQQYF.